This T cell receptor (beta chain) was captured in a study of blood T cell repertoires in COVID-19 (TCRdb year 2020). About the investigation overall: Samples covering the acute and convalescent phases of COVID-19 were provided by collaborators in the United States, Italy and Spain. The material from the prospective study consisted of cDNA or gDNA derived from T cells, B-cell-depleted T cells, or PBMCs. Deeply sampled blood TCRbeta repertoires from subjects exposed to, actively infected with, or recovered from COVID-19 were included in the dataset. A freely available public database, intended as a resource for researchers studying the immune response to SARS-CoV-2, is where the repertoires were released. The samples were drawn from two sources: the first 160 participants of the ongoing ImmuneRACE study, and fewer than 1,500 subjects contributed by 6 global collaborators. Nearly every sample came with metadata listing a de-identified subject ID, COVID-19 status, age in years and sex. Where available, HLA class I and class II types were obtained from metadata supplied by the sample provider rather than from assay-based typing.

Collaborating institutions collected whole blood in K2EDTA tubes following their own protocols. For TCRbeta analysis, collaborators shipped samples as frozen whole blood, isolated PBMCs, or DNA extracted from either of those sample types. Measured from the cysteine to the phenylalanine, the CDR3 is 15 residues long. CDR3 DNA is the only sequence kept; it has 45 bases, read in frame from the first base. A distance of 14 bases separates the germline ends of V and J, which lose 2 bases and 6 bases respectively. CDR1 LNHDA and CDR2 SQIVND are derived from the germline V gene (reference sequence). This clone was counted only a few times. The antigen it binds to is not known. Base qualities are missing; no much larger clone stands one base away. TCRbeta CDR3 regions were amplified from genomic DNA using the immunoSEQ Assay, a bias-controlled multiplex PCR. In the authors' own workflow: The number of nucleated cells in each sample was estimated by amplification of reference gene primers within the assay. To quantify the absolute abundance of each unique TCRbeta CDR3 rearrangement, sequence reads were collapsed and filtered. Productive Simpson clonality was computed per sample as the square root of Simpson's diversity index over productive rearrangements. Not all clones reach the TCRdb copy of this immuneACCESS table, which keeps in-frame sequences only. Checked studies attribute under half of the gap to unresolved V genes and leave the rest unexplained. Clone size and the V and J calls come from that table; the DNA yielded D and trimming. For this sample there are roughly 130,000 clones; approximately 83% appear just once. About 9.9% of the sample belongs to the ten largest clones.

The full study reports these points: The amount of clinical and demographic metadata varied by source and participant and was provided uncurated.

The chain employs TRBV19 and TRBJ1-5; the D gene lacks a confident call. The TCR comes from a man aged 35 to 55 with active or convalescent COVID-19. Sequences were obtained from peripheral blood. The CDR3 region has the sequence CASSIYSSQSQPQHF. The nucleotide sequence reads TGTGCCAGTAGTATATACAGTTCCCAGAGTCAGCCCCAGCATTTT.